This T cell receptor beta chain was profiled in a study of T cells in Graves' hyperthyroidism and ophthalmopathy. Per germline, CDR1 SQVTM and CDR2 ANQGSEA. The V and J ends lost 8 bases and 2 bases, in that order; junction bases with no gene match: 9. The CDR3 totals 13 residues. The source material, RNA transcripts, was used to amplify TCR beta CDR3 regions. TCR CDR3 underwent first-round RT-PCR with the HTBI primer set. TCRdb reanalysed the multiplex PCR reads using MiXCR and keeps one entry per CDR3 protein. The table has 450,000 to 700,000 distinct CDR3 sequences, around 46% seen once. This clonotype was counted a single time.

This sequence originates from an adult woman with Graves' disease, either hyperthyroidism or ophthalmopathy (not recorded which). The sample taken for sequencing was peripheral blood or thyroid tissue (not recorded which). The genes are TRBV29-1 and TRBJ2-7; the match to TRBD2 covers 7 bases. CDR3 region: CSLGLGSAYEQYF. DNA for the CDR3: TGCAGCTTAGGACTAGGCAGCGCCTACGAGCAGTACTTC.